The T cell receptor beta chain described here comes from a study of blood T cells in healthy people across ages. The sample holds a few counts of this clonotype. The antigen is not known. Overall study results and limits: Donor CMV status, an unknown factor, possibly confounded changes in expanded clonotypes.

A second PCR, run for roughly 7 to 11 cycles, used a sample-barcoded 5' primer plus a J-beta primer mix. Each of the cDNA molecules was tagged by a template-switch adaptor with 12 random nucleotides. TCRdb used MiXCR to reprocess the 5' RACE reads, holding one entry per CDR3 protein. The table lists 1.5 million to 1.9 million distinct CDR3 sequences, approximately 43% of them singletons, with 4% in the top ten. Donors were systemically healthy Caucasian individuals from Russia aged roughly 6 to 100 years. Trimming removed 4 bases at V and 7 bases at J, with 19 bases between. The CDR3 is made up of 16 amino acids.

The clonotype comes from a woman younger than 35 in good health. The sample was blood. V gene TRBV12-3 or TRBV12-4 combines with J gene TRBJ2-2; possibly TRBD1 for D (6 bases). The CDR3 loop is CASSSPFGARGGELFF. The CDR3 nucleotides are TGTGCCAGCAGTTCGCCGTTTGGGGCCAGGGGCGGGGAGCTGTTTTTT.